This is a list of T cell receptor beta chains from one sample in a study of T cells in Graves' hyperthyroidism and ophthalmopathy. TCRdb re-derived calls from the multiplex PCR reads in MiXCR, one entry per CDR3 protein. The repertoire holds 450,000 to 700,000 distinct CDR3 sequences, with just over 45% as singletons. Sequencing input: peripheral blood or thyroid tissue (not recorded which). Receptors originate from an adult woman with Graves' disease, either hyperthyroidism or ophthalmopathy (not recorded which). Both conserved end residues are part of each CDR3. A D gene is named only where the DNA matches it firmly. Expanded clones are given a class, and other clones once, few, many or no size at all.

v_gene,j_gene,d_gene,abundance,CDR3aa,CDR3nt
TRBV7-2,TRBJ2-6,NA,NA,CAWSVGGGGANVLTF,TGTGCCTGGAGTGTCGGGGGTGGAGGGGCCAACGTCCTGACTTTC
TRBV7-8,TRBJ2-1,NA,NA,CASSLNGEQFF,TGTGCCAGCAGCCTTAATGGGGAGCAGTTCTTC
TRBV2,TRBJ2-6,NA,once,CAISDPRRSSGANVLTF,TGTGCCATCAGTGATCCCCGACGGTCTTCTGGGGCCAACGTCCTGACTTTC
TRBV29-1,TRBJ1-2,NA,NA,CSAESRIGEIDGYTF,TGCAGCGCTGAGTCAAGGATCGGGGAGATCGATGGCTACACCTTC
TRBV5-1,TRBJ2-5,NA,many,CASSTSTGGETQYF,TGCGCCAGCAGCACCTCGACAGGCGGAGAGACCCAGTACTTC
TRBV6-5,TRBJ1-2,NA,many,CASTPLGDFRGNGYTF,TGTGCCAGCACCCCCTTGGGGGACTTTCGAGGGAATGGCTACACCTTC
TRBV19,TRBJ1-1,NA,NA,CASSRTEAFF,TGTGCCAGTAGTCGGACTGAAGCTTTCTTT
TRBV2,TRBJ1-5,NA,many,CASSPGQYSNQPQHF,TGTGCCAGCAGTCCAGGACAGTATAGCAATCAGCCCCAGCATTTT
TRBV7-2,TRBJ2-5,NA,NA,CASGGYTQETQYF,TGTGCCAGCGGTGGTTACACTCAAGAGACCCAGTACTTC
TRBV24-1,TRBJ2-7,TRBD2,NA,CATKALAGRSYEQYF,TGTGCCACCAAGGCCCTAGCGGGACGTTCCTACGAGCAGTACTTC
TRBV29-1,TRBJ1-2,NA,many,CSVASGRNYGYTF,TGCAGCGTTGCGTCAGGGAGGAACTATGGCTACACCTTC
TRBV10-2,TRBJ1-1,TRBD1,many,CASKQGGTEAFF,TGCGCCAGCAAACAGGGGGGCACTGAAGCTTTCTTT
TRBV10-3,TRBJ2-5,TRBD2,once,CAISTGTSGVETQYF,TGTGCCATCAGTACCGGGACTAGCGGTGTAGAGACCCAGTACTTC
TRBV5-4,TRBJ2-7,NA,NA,CASSLGASYHEQYF,TGTGCCAGCAGCTTGGGGGCTAGCTACCACGAGCAGTACTTC
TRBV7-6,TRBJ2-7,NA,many,CASSLEYGLAEYF,TGTGCCAGCAGCTTAGAGTATGGCCTCGCCGAGTACTTC
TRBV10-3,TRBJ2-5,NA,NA,CAISEEGFETQYF,TGTGCCATCAGTGAGGAGGGGTTTGAGACCCAGTACTTC
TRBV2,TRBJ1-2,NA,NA,CASSDDGRYGYTF,TGTGCCAGCAGTGACGACGGTCGATATGGCTACACCTTC
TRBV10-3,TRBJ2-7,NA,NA,CAISQGGTEYSYEQYF,TGTGCCATCAGTCAGGGCGGGACAGAGTACTCCTACGAGCAGTACTTC
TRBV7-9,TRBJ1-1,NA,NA,CASSLAGVAQTEAFF,TGTGCCAGCAGCTTGGCCGGCGTTGCGCAGACAGAAGCTTTCTTT
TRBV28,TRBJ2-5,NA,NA,CASSFTRVTQETQYF,TGTGCCAGCAGTTTTACCAGGGTAACCCAAGAGACCCAGTACTTC
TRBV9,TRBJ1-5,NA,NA,CASSAGAPTGHQPQHF,TGTGCCAGCAGCGCCGGTGCCCCAACGGGCCATCAGCCCCAGCATTTT
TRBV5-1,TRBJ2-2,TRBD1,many,CASSLWDRDTGELFF,TGCGCCAGCAGCTTGTGGGACAGGGACACCGGGGAGCTGTTTTTT
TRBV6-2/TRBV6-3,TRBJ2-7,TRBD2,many,CASSTSGFSYEQYF,TGTGCCAGCAGTACTAGCGGCTTCTCCTACGAGCAGTACTTC
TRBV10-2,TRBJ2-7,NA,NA,CASRDPGRPSYEQYF,TGCGCCAGCAGAGATCCGGGACGCCCTTCCTACGAGCAGTACTTC
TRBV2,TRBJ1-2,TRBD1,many,CASSRGQGGFGYTF,TGTGCCAGCAGTAGAGGACAGGGCGGGTTTGGCTACACCTTC
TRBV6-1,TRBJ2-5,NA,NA,CASRDSSPSGAFPKETQYF,TGTGCCAGCCGGGACAGCTCCCCCAGCGGGGCCTTCCCCAAAGAGACCCAGTACTTC
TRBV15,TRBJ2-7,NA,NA,CATSRDRSVGSYEQYF,TGTGCCACCAGCAGAGATCGGTCTGTGGGGTCCTACGAGCAGTACTTC
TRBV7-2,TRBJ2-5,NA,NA,CASSLRPGWGETQYF,TGTGCCAGCAGCTTAAGGCCGGGATGGGGAGAGACCCAGTACTTC
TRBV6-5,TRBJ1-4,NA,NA,CASCEGGLFF,TGTGCCAGCTGCGAGGGGGGACTGTTTTTT
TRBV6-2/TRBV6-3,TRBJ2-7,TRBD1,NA,CASSSTGAGSQYF,TGTGCCAGCAGTTCGACAGGGGCGGGATCTCAGTACTTC
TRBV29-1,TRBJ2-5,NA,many,CSGGQRFQETQYF,TGCAGCGGCGGGCAGCGGTTCCAAGAGACCCAGTACTTC
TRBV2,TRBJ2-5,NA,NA,CASTGGRHTQYF,TGTGCCAGCACTGGCGGTCGACATACCCAGTACTTC
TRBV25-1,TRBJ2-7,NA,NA,CASSEGIPYEQYF,TGTGCCAGCAGTGAAGGGATCCCCTACGAGCAGTACTTC
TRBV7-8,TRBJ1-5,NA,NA,CASTPIGISNQPQHF,TGTGCCAGCACCCCGATCGGGATCAGCAATCAGCCCCAGCATTTT
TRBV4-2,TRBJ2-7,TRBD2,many,CASSQAAAGGSYEQYF,TGTGCCAGCAGCCAAGCCGCTGCGGGAGGTTCCTACGAGCAGTACTTC
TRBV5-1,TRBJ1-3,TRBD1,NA,CASSLEGQGKSGNTIYF,TGCGCGAGCAGCTTGGAGGGACAGGGGAAATCTGGAAACACCATATATTTT
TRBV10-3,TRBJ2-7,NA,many,CAISRQESSYEQYF,TGTGCCATCAGTCGACAGGAGAGCTCCTACGAGCAGTACTTC
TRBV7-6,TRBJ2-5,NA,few,CASSLGGPTSETQYF,TGTGCCAGCAGCTTAGGTGGACCCACCTCAGAGACCCAGTACTTC
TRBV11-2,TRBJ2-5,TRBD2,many,CASSLYRGTSGEETQYF,TGTGCCAGCAGCCTTTACCGGGGGACTAGCGGGGAAGAGACCCAGTACTTC
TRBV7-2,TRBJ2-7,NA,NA,CASGTPNYEQYF,TGTGCCAGCGGGACACCTAACTACGAGCAGTACTTC
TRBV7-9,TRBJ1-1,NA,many,CASSPRVADTEAFF,TGTGCCAGCAGCCCGCGGGTGGCCGACACTGAAGCTTTCTTT
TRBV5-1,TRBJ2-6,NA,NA,CASRPGTNVLTF,TGCGCCAGCAGGCCCGGGACTAACGTCCTGACTTTC
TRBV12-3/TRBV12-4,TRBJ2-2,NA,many,CAISGFTGELFF,TGTGCCATCTCGGGGTTCACCGGGGAGCTGTTTTTT
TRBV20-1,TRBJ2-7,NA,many,CSASRGGGSYEQYF,TGCAGTGCGAGCAGGGGAGGGGGGTCCTACGAGCAGTACTTC
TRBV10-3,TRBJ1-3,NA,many,CAISDLETGNTIYF,TGTGCCATCAGTGACCTGGAAACTGGAAACACCATATATTTT
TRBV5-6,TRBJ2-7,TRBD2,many,CASSLLPGTRVSEQYF,TGTGCCAGCAGCTTGTTACCCGGGACTAGGGTCAGCGAGCAGTACTTC
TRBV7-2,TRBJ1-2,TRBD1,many,CASTRDRVYGYTF,TGTGCCAGCACCCGGGACAGGGTCTATGGCTACACCTTC
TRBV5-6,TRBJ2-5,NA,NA,CASSDSKETQYF,TGTGCCAGCAGTGACAGCAAAGAGACCCAGTACTTC